These 31 T cell receptor beta chains came from one sample sequenced in a study of T cells in Graves' hyperthyroidism and ophthalmopathy. Authors of the study amplified TCR beta CDR3 regions from RNA transcripts. HTBI primers drove first-round RT-PCR of the TCR CDR3. Each CDR3 protein gets one entry after TCRdb re-called the multiplex PCR reads with MiXCR. The table includes about 770,000 distinct CDR3 sequences, 18% detected once. The sequenced material came from blood. Receptors originate from a woman between 45 and 60 years old with Graves' hyperthyroidism that later progressed to Graves' ophthalmopathy.

The sample holds many counts of this clonotype. The V and J genes are TRBV2 and TRBJ1-5; D perhaps matches TRBD1 (5 bases). The CDR3 runs to 18 residues. Between the trimmed V and J ends, which lost 1 base and 2 bases, there was a span of 18 bases. The germline gives CDR1 SNHLY, CDR2 FYNNEI. CDR3 region: CASSEEGQRGGGNQPQHF. DNA for the CDR3: TGTGCCAGCAGTGAAGAGGGCCAGAGGGGCGGTGGCAATCAGCCCCAGCATTTT.

This sequence joins TRBV20-1 and TRBJ1-5; D gene ambiguous. From germline, CDR1 is DFQATT and CDR2 SNEGSKA (reference sequence). Deletions cut 3 bases from V and 5 bases from J, with 14 bases between. CDR3 length: 14 residues. This chain's CDR3 is CSARRTLKDQPQHF. The CDR3 DNA is TGCAGTGCTAGGCGGACCCTTAAGGATCAGCCCCAGCATTTT.

V is TRBV6-2 or TRBV6-3 and J is TRBJ2-3, with 8 positions matching TRBD1. Germline CDR1 and CDR2: MNHEY and SVGEGT. J was trimmed by 1 base and V by 3 bases; bases with no gene match: 9. This CDR3 spans 17 amino acids. CDR3 sequence: CASSYTAPGQGTDTQYF. DNA for the CDR3: TGTGCCAGCAGTTATACTGCCCCGGGACAGGGCACAGATACGCAGTATTTT.

This clonotype was found a few times. CDR3 in DNA: TGTGCCAGCAGTCCGGGGACACGGCAGGCTTTCTTT. Translating gives CASSPGTRQAFF. The chain has TRBV27 and TRBJ1-1, with a possible D match to TRBD1 (6 bases). Deletions cut 5 bases from V and 11 bases from J, with 15 bases between. The CDR3 has 12 amino acids. The germline V gene has CDR1 MNHEY and CDR2 SMNVEV (reference sequence).

The chain employs TRBV6-5 and TRBJ2-3; D remains ambiguous. The CDR3 loop spans 12 amino acids. V was pared by 2 bases and J by 4 bases, with 4 bases between. CDR1 and CDR2 (germline): MNHEY, SVGAGI. CDR3 nucleotide sequence: TGTGCCAGCAGTTACGGATCAGATACGCAGTATTTT. Its translation: CASSYGSDTQYF.

This clonotype was recorded many times. The chain links TRBV5-1 to TRBJ2-3, with D hard to call. Between the trimmed V and J ends, which lost 0 bases and 7 bases, there was a span of 21 bases. This CDR3 comprises 17 residues. Germline V gives CDR1 SGHRS, CDR2 YFSETQ. The CDR3 region is CASSLAPRQSDINTQYF. CDR3 in DNA: TGCGCCAGCAGCTTGGCGCCTCGGCAATCAGACATAAATACGCAGTATTTT.

This clonotype was picked up many times. The chain links TRBV2 to TRBJ1-6; tentatively, D is TRBD1 (5 bases). With 6 bases removed from V and 14 bases from J, the gap between germline ends came to 17 bases. The CDR3 loop spans 13 amino acids. Germline V gene lookup returns CDR1 SNHLY and CDR2 FYNNEI. CDR3 DNA sequence: TGTGCCAGCAGCCGGGCAGGGATACCCTCCCTCCACTTT. Residues: CASSRAGIPSLHF. The whole variable domain, filled in from reference TRBV2 and TRBJ1-6, reads EPEVTQTPSHQVTQMGQEVILRCVPISNHLYFYWYRQILGQKVEFLVSFYNNEISEKSEIFDDQFSVERPDGSNFTLKIRSTKLEDSAMYFCASSRAGIPSLHFGNGTRLTVT.

Turning to this clonotype: This clone may be a read error of a much larger clone one base away. This chain connects TRBV12-3 or TRBV12-4 to TRBJ2-7; 9 nucleotides align to TRBD1. The V and J ends lost 6 bases and 3 bases, in that order; junction bases with no gene match: 9. The CDR3 has 15 residues. The CDR3, as DNA: TGTGCCAGCAGCCGAGTTGGGGACAGGGACTACGAGCAGTACTTC. Protein product: CASSRVGDRDYEQYF.

This chain links TRBV27 with TRBJ2-1; 9 positions match TRBD2. The length of the CDR3 is 17 residues. CDR1 MNHEY and CDR2 SMNVEV come from the germline V gene (reference sequence). J gave up 4 bases and V 4 bases, and 11 bases lay outside the gene matches. The CDR3: CASSSIPTSGFYNEQFF. In nucleotides, the CDR3 is TGTGCCAGCAGTTCAATTCCGACTAGCGGATTTTACAATGAGCAGTTCTTC.

This clonotype was detected a few times. This could be a read error, since a much larger clone is one nucleotide away. The chain has TRBV3-1 and TRBJ1-1, with D unresolved. The germline V gene encodes CDR1 LGHDT and CDR2 YNNKEL (reference sequence). The CDR3 is 14 amino acids. With 4 bases removed from V and 11 bases from J, the gap between germline ends came to 20 bases. The CDR3 region is CASSLVSEGDGAFF. The CDR3 bases are TGTGCCAGCAGCCTCGTATCTGAAGGAGATGGCGCTTTCTTT.

In its sample, this clonotype was seen a few times. This sequence joins TRBV6-1 and TRBJ2-7; maybe TRBD1 (6 bases). This CDR3 contains 15 residues. Germline V gene data show CDR1 as MNHNS and CDR2 as SASEGT. V was trimmed by 8 bases and J by 1 base, leaving 18 bases between them. The DNA of the CDR3 is TGTGCCAGCGGGGGAACAGGGCGAAGATCCTACGAGCAGTACTTC. Amino acid sequence: CASGGTGRRSYEQYF.

In this sample, this clonotype turned up many times. The CDR3 DNA reads TGTGCCAGCAGTGCCTCCGGGACAGGGTTAAATGAAAAACTGTTTTTT. Protein product: CASSASGTGLNEKLFF. This chain links TRBV6-1 with TRBJ1-4; 9 positions match TRBD1. V lost 4 bases and J lost 5; bases outside the gene matches: 8. This CDR3 contains 16 residues. CDR1 is MNHNS, CDR2 SASEGT, per germline.

This clonotype came up a few times. The rearrangement uses TRBV7-9 and TRBJ2-5; perhaps TRBD2 as D (5 bases). Germline V gene data show CDR1 as SEHNR and CDR2 as FQNEAQ (reference sequence). The germline V and J ends were trimmed by 5 bases and 7 bases, with 11 bases remaining between them. The CDR3 contains 12 residues. Here the CDR3 DNA reads TGTGCCAGCAGCGTAACCGGAGGGACCCAGTACTTC. Translation: CASSVTGGTQYF. Full variable domain (missing parts from reference TRBV7-9 and TRBJ2-5): DTGVSQNPRHKITKRGQNVTFRCDPISEHNRLYWYRQTLGQGPEFLTYFQNEAQLEKSRLLSDRFSAERPKGSFSTLEIQRTEQGDSAMYLCASSVTGGTQYFGPGTRLLVL.

In regard to this clonotype: A much larger clone lies one base from this, so it may be a read error. This chain joins TRBV4-1 and TRBJ1-1; tentatively, D is TRBD1 (5 bases). CDR3 length equals 14 residues. Trimming shortened V by 2 bases and J by 0 bases, and 7 bases separated the two germline ends. CDR1 MGHRA and CDR2 YSYEKL come from the germline V gene. The CDR3 is CASSQPTVNTEAFF. For the CDR3, the DNA is TGCGCCAGCAGCCAACCGACAGTGAACACTGAAGCTTTCTTT.

This clonotype was picked up a small number of times. V gene TRBV10-2 combines with J gene TRBJ2-7; D may be TRBD1 (5 bases). Germline V gene data show CDR1 as WSHSY and CDR2 as SAAADI. The ends were cut back, 1 base at V and 6 bases at J, with 10 bases in the middle. The CDR3 is made up of 13 amino acids. The CDR3 sequence is CASSEFLQGEQYF. The CDR3 bases are TGCGCCAGCAGTGAGTTTCTGCAGGGCGAGCAGTACTTC.

This clonotype was observed at least ten times. The chain is built from TRBV11-1 and TRBJ1-6; no clear D gene. The CDR3 covers 15 residues. Germline loops: CDR1 SGHAT, CDR2 FQDESV (reference sequence). V was clipped by 6 bases and J by 0 bases, with 9 bases between them. CDR3 residues: CASRFSGSYNSPLHF. The CDR3 region has the DNA TGTGCCAGCAGGTTTTCAGGCTCCTATAATTCACCCCTCCACTTT.

This clonotype has ten or more counts. The J gene is TRBJ1-2, the V gene TRBV6-6; 7 nucleotides match TRBD1. This CDR3 comprises 17 residues. J gave up 7 bases and V 2 bases, and 16 bases lay outside the gene matches. In germline, CDR1 is MNHNY, CDR2 SVGAGI (reference sequence). CDR3 nucleotide sequence: TGTGCCAGCAGTTACACCGATTTGCCAGGGGGTACCGGTGGCTACACCTTC. Translated: CASSYTDLPGGTGGYTF.

This clonotype was seen a handful of times. The rearrangement uses TRBV6-5 and TRBJ1-2; possible D gene TRBD1, 6 bases. Trimming removed 0 bases from V and 4 bases from J, with 12 bases in between. Germline V gene sequence: CDR1 MNHEY, CDR2 SVGAGI. This CDR3 has 15 residues. The DNA for the CDR3 is TGTGCCAGCAGTTACTCGAGGACAGCCACCTATGGCTACACCTTC. Residues: CASSYSRTATYGYTF.

This clonotype came up many times. The chain recombines TRBV11-2 with TRBJ2-1; TRBD1 matches 12 bases. Trimming at V came to 0 bases and at J to 8 bases, leaving 11 bases not matched to a gene. Germline loops: CDR1 SGHAT, CDR2 FQNNGV. The CDR3 contains 18 residues. This chain's CDR3 is CASSLDPGQGALLDEQFF. In nucleotides, the CDR3 is TGTGCCAGCAGCTTAGATCCGGGACAGGGGGCTCTTCTTGATGAGCAGTTCTTC.

This clonotype has just one count. One junction end does not reproduce the germline sequence, and a read error may be involved. The gene calls are TRBV18 and TRBJ1-1; 8 bases are a match to TRBD1. This CDR3 is built from 13 residues. Germline V gene lookup returns CDR1 KGHSH and CDR2 LQKENI. The CDR3 is CASSPGQGTVAFF. CDR3 DNA: TGTGCCAGCTCACCAGGACAGGGCACTGTAGCTTTCTTT.

The chain joins TRBV4-2 to TRBJ2-1; D unresolved. Germline CDR1 LGHNA, CDR2 YNFKEQ. V lost 0 bases and J 7 bases, leaving 4 bases between the germline ends. CDR3 length: 12 amino acids. The CDR3: CASSQEENEQFF. CDR3 coding DNA: TGTGCCAGCAGCCAAGAGGAGAATGAGCAGTTCTTC.

In this sample, this clonotype turned up a few times. The rearrangement links TRBV6-9 to TRBJ2-5, with TRBD1 matching over 8 bases. The V gene end was trimmed by 4 bases and the J gene end by 5 bases; junction bases not matched to a gene: 6. The CDR3 spans 14 residues. Germline lookup yields CDR1 MNHGY and CDR2 SVAAGI. The CDR3 DNA sequence: TGTGCCAGCAGTTTTTCAGGGGGCTGGGAGACCCAGTACTTC. Protein: CASSFSGGWETQYF.

CDR3: CASSRGLAGGGTGELFF. The CDR3 bases are TGTGCCAGCAGCCGAGGGCTAGCGGGGGGTGGCACCGGGGAGCTGTTTTTT. This rearrangement joins TRBV4-2 to TRBJ2-2, with 11 nucleotides matching TRBD2. The germline CDR1 and CDR2 sequences are LGHNA and YNFKEQ. CDR3 size: 17 residues. V lost 4 bases, J lost 4 bases, and 8 bases stayed unmatched.

This clonotype was counted between two and nine times. The chain carries TRBV5-1 and TRBJ1-4, with 7 bases lining up with TRBD1. Germline CDR1 is SGHRS and CDR2 is YFSETQ. This CDR3 has 14 residues. V was clipped by 5 bases and J by 3 bases; unmatched bases: 4. The CDR3 spells CASRSGTANEKLFF. For the CDR3, the DNA is TGCGCCAGCAGATCCGGGACAGCTAATGAAAAACTGTTTTTT.

This clonotype was observed a handful of times. The CDR3: CACYPGQGNEKLFF. CDR3 bases: TGTGCCTGTTATCCGGGACAGGGGAATGAAAAACTGTTTTTT. This chain links TRBV30 with TRBJ1-4; 10 nucleotides line up with TRBD1. CDR1 and CDR2 from the germline V gene are GTSNPN and SVGIG (reference sequence). The CDR3 contains 14 residues. J was trimmed by 5 bases and V by 6 bases; bases with no gene match: 6.

V and J are TRBV29-1 and TRBJ2-1; D is undetermined. The CDR3 runs 14 residues. The V end was cut by 3 bases, the J end by 5 bases, with 14 bases between. Germline V gives CDR1 SQVTM, CDR2 ANQGSEA. The CDR3 is CSVDGPLTDNEQFF. The CDR3 DNA reads TGCAGCGTTGACGGACCGCTCACGGACAATGAGCAGTTCTTC.

This clonotype was counted a few times. A clone one base away is much larger, so this may be a read error. The chain has TRBV7-9 and TRBJ1-1; D uncertain. Germline V gives CDR1 SEHNR, CDR2 FQNEAQ (reference sequence). Trimming left V 1 base short and J 1 base short, with 7 bases between. The CDR3 contains 14 residues. The CDR3 nucleotides are TGTGCCAGCAGCTTAGTTAGGGCGAACACTGAAGCTTTCTTT. It encodes CASSLVRANTEAFF.

This clonotype was counted at least ten times. The V gene is TRBV2, the J gene TRBJ2-7; TRBD1 is a possible D gene (5 bases). V lost 7 bases, J lost 0 bases, and 13 bases lay in between. Per germline, CDR1 SNHLY and CDR2 FYNNEI. The CDR3 consists of 14 residues. The CDR3 sequence: CASKPTVSSYEQYF. In DNA form, the CDR3 reads TGTGCCAGCAAACCGACAGTCAGCTCCTACGAGCAGTACTTC.

Ten or more counts support this clonotype. The chain joins TRBV11-3 to TRBJ1-1; D perhaps matches TRBD1 (5 bases). V lost 1 base, J lost 9 bases, and 12 bases lay in between. This CDR3 is built from 13 residues. Per germline, CDR1 SGHNT and CDR2 YENEEA. CDR3 DNA: TGTGCCAGCAGCTTAGGATGGGACTCCCAAGCTTTCTTT. Translated, it gives CASSLGWDSQAFF.

This rearrangement joins TRBV6-9 to TRBJ1-6; D is unclear. CDR3 length equals 16 residues. The V and J ends lost 1 base and 0 bases respectively, with 7 bases between them. Germline assignment: CDR1 MNHGY and CDR2 SVAAGI. CDR3 bases: TGTGCCAGCAGTTATTGGGGAAACTCCTATAATTCACCCCTCCACTTT. Translating gives CASSYWGNSYNSPLHF.

This clonotype has at least ten counts. The chain recombines TRBV6-1 with TRBJ2-5; 10 positions agree with TRBD1. Germline V gene lookup returns CDR1 MNHNS and CDR2 SASEGT. The V segment lost 6 bases and the J segment 5 bases; nucleotides outside the gene matches: 12. CDR3 length: 16 amino acids. Written as DNA, the CDR3 is TGTGCCAGCAGGACCCGGACAGGGGGTAGTCATGAGACCCAGTACTTC. It codes for CASRTRTGGSHETQYF.